This TCR beta chain was obtained from a study of blood T cell repertoires in COVID-19. Study in general: The United States, Italy and Spain were the sources of the acute and convalescent COVID-19 samples. T cells, B-cell-depleted T cells, or PBMCs supplied cDNA or gDNA.

The V gene end was trimmed by 10 bases and the J gene end by 1 base; junction bases not matched to a gene: 12. Germline-derived CDR1 and CDR2 are ENHRY and SYGVKD. CDR3 length: 16 residues. Original processing methods: Estimated nucleated cell counts came from reference gene primer amplification. The assay was immunoSEQ multiplex PCR, and TCRdb's table has in-frame clones only and misses some. For V, J and clone size, that table is used; D and trimming come from the DNA. This sample has some 150,000 clones; around 83% occur once, and the top ten carry more than 5.5%. This TCR was recovered from a woman aged 45-60 years in a cohort sampled during active or convalescent COVID-19. The material sequenced was peripheral blood. The chain recombines TRBV10-3 with TRBJ2-2; 7 positions agree with TRBD1. The CDR3 DNA follows: TGTGCCACCCGGGACAGTCCTCCTGTGAACACCGGGGAGCTGTTTTTT. It translates to CATRDSPPVNTGELFF.